This entry concerns a single T cell receptor (beta chain). This record comes from a study of blood T cell repertoires in COVID-19. Study background: From T cells, B-cell-depleted T cells, or PBMCs came the material, which was cDNA or gDNA.

This CDR3 contains 16 residues. Trimming shortened V by 5 bases and J by 0 bases, and 14 bases separated the two germline ends. Per germline, CDR1 MNHNY and CDR2 SVGAGI (reference sequence). TCRdb keeps only in-frame clones here, not all; method: immunoSEQ multiplex PCR. Here the sample spans about 150,000 clones, roughly 79% being singletons. The source material was peripheral blood. This sequence was found in a human donor with acute or convalescent COVID-19. The donor label of this sample is uncertain. This chain joins TRBV6-6 and TRBJ2-1; D unclear. In nucleotides, the CDR3 is TGTGCCAGCAGTCCACGTTCACGGAGCTCCTACAATGAGCAGTTCTTC. This sequence encodes CASSPRSRSSYNEQFF.